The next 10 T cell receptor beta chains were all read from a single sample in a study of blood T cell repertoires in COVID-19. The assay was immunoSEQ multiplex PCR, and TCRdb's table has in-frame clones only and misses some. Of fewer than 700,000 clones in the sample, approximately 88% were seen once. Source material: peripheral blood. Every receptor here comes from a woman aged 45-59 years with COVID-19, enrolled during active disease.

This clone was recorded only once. The DNA for the CDR3 is TGTGCCAGCACCTACGGGTCTTTCGGGTCTGAAGCTTTCTTT. Encoded protein: CASTYGSFGSEAFF. V usage is TRBV6-5 and J usage is TRBJ1-1; D uncertain. Germline CDR1 and CDR2: MNHEY and SVGAGI. The CDR3 covers 14 residues. V dropped 7 bases and J dropped 6 bases, with 18 bases sitting between them.

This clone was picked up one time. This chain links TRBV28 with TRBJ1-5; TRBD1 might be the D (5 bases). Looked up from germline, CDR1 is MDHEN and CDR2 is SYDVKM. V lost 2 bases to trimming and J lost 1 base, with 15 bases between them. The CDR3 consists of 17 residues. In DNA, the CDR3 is TGTGCCAGCAGTTTAGATCCCAGGGAAGGGAGCAATCAGCCCCAGCATTTT. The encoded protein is CASSLDPREGSNQPQHF.

The CDR3 loop is CASGGQGFFMNTEAFF. The CDR3 DNA sequence: TGTGCCAGCGGGGGACAGGGATTTTTCATGAACACTGAAGCTTTCTTT. The J gene is TRBJ1-1, the V gene TRBV21-1; the table calls TRBD1, which could not be checked here. TRBV21-1 is a documented pseudogene. The CDR3 runs to 16 residues.

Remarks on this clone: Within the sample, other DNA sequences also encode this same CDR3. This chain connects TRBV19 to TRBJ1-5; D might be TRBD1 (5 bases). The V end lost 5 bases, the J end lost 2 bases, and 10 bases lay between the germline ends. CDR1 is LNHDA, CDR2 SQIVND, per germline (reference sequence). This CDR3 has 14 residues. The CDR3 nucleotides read TGTGCCAGTAGTGTCACGGGGGGCAATCAGCCCCAGCATTTT. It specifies CASSVTGGNQPQHF.

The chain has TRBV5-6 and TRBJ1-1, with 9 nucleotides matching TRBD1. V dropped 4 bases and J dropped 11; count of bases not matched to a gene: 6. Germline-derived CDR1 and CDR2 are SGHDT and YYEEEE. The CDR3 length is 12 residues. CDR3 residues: CASSPGTGQAFF. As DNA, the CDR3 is TGTGCCAGCAGCCCTGGGACAGGGCAGGCTTTCTTT.

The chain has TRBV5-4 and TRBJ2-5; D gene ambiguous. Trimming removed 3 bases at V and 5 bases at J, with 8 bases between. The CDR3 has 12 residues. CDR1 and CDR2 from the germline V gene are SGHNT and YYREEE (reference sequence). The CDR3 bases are TGTGCCAGCAGCTCCCCCGGGGAGACCCAGTACTTC. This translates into CASSSPGETQYF.

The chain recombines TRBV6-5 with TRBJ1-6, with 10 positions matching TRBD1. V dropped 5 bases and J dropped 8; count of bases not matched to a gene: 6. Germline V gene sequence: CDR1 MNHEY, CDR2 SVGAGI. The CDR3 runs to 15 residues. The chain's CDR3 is CASSRTGTGDSPLHF. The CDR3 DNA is TGTGCCAGCAGTAGGACCGGGACAGGGGATTCACCCCTCCACTTT.

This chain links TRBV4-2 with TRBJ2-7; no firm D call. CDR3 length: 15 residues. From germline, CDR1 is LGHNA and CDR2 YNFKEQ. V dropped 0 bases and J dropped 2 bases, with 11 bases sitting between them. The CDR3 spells CASSQDFSSPYEQYF. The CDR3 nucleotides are TGTGCCAGCAGCCAAGATTTTTCTAGTCCCTACGAGCAGTACTTC.

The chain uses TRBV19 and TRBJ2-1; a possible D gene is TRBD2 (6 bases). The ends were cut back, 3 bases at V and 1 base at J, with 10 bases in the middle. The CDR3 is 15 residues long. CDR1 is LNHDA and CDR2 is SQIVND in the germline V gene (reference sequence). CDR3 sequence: CASSMGLRSYNEQFF. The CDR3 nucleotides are TGTGCCAGTAGTATGGGACTCCGGTCCTACAATGAGCAGTTCTTC.

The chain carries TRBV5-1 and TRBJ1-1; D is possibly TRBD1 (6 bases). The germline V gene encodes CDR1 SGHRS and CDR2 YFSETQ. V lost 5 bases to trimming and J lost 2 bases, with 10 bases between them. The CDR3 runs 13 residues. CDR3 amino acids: CASSTGRNTEAFF. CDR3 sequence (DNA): TGCGCCAGCAGTACAGGGCGCAACACTGAAGCTTTCTTT.